This TCR beta chain was captured in a study of blood T cell repertoires in COVID-19. Assignments of participants to cohorts depended upon their own reported clinical history. This CDR3 spans 15 amino acids. With V trimmed by 5 bases and J by 6 bases, 12 bases remained unmatched. The germline V gene encodes CDR1 SNHLY and CDR2 FYNNEI. Method: immunoSEQ multiplex PCR; TCRdb's copy keeps in-frame clones and lacks some. This table holds hundreds of thousands of clones, 80% to 90% found once. Sequencing used PBMCs or T cells enriched from blood (not recorded which). This TCR was sampled from a middle-aged woman with acute COVID-19. V and J are TRBV2 and TRBJ2-7, with TRBD2 matching over 8 bases. The CDR3 here is CASSTTSGGPAEQYF. DNA for the CDR3: TGTGCCAGCAGTACAACTAGCGGAGGTCCCGCCGAGCAGTACTTC.